The 3 T cell receptor beta chains below were found in one sample sequenced in a study of T cell repertoires in cytomegalovirus infection (dated by TCRdb to about 2019). What these receptors recognize is not known. Instrument used: Illumina HiSeq 1500. TCRdb took the public reads, trimmed them with fastp at Q25, ran MiXCR for clone calling and kept in-frame beta chains. For every CDR3 protein sequence, its rows merge into one entry that carries the most common genes and DNA. The sample includes 110,000 to 150,000 distinct CDR3 sequences, with 32% observed a single time. The leading ten clones occupy about 50% of the sample. According to the study, the label for this sample's treatment or condition signals: in vitro stimulation with specific CMV peptide epitopes to enrich CMV-specific T cells. The specimen comprised CD8+ T cells from cultured PBMCs, sampled from culture after CMV antigen stimulation. The origin of the receptors is a human donor in good health (CMV status not recorded). Some clones in this sample may be carry-over from other donors' samples.

This clonotype came up many times. This sequence joins TRBV6-1 and TRBJ2-2; D gene ambiguous. The CDR3 spans 12 residues. Germline CDR1 reads MNHNS; CDR2 reads SASEGT. V lost 4 bases and J 6 bases, leaving 6 bases between the germline ends. CDR3 region: CASSGGPGELFF. CDR3 bases: TGTGCCAGCAGTGGAGGTCCCGGGGAGCTGTTTTTT.

This clonotype was observed at least ten times. This sequence joins TRBV5-6 and TRBJ2-6; TRBD2 is a possible D gene (5 bases). This CDR3 comprises 19 residues. V was clipped by 0 bases and J by 0 bases, with 16 bases between them. CDR1 is SGHDT and CDR2 is YYEEEE in the germline V gene. The CDR3 DNA sequence: TGTGCCAGCAGCTTGGCCCAAGGGAGCCCCTTCTCTGGGGCCAACGTCCTGACTTTC. Its protein product is CASSLAQGSPFSGANVLTF.

The genes are TRBV12-3 or TRBV12-4 and TRBJ1-5; D gene ambiguous. With 1 base removed from V and 0 bases from J, the gap between germline ends came to 7 bases. The CDR3 length is 15 residues. CDR3 residues: CASSLGGHSNQPQHF. The DNA of the CDR3 is TGTGCCAGCAGTTTAGGCGGGCATAGCAATCAGCCCCAGCATTTT.